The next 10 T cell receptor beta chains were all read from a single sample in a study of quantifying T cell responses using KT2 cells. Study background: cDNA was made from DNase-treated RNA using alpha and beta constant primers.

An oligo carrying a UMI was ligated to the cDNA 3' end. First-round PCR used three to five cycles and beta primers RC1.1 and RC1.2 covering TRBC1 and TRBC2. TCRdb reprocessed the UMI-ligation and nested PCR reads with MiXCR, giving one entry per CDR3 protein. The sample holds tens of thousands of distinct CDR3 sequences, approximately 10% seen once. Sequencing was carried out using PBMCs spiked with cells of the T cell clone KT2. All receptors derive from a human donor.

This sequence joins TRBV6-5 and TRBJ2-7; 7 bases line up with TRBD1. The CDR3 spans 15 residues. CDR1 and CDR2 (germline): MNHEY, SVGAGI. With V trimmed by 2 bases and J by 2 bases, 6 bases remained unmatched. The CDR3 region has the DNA TGTGCCAGCAGTTACGTAGGACAGGCCCCCTACGAGCAGTACTTC. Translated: CASSYVGQAPYEQYF.

As DNA, the CDR3 is TGTGCCAGCAGTTTACGGTTGGGTGAAAAACTGTTTTTT. Protein product: CASSLRLGEKLFF. The V call is TRBV12-3 or TRBV12-4, the J call TRBJ1-4; D is unresolved. Trimming took 2 bases from V and 7 from J, leaving 8 bases between them. The CDR3 totals 13 residues.

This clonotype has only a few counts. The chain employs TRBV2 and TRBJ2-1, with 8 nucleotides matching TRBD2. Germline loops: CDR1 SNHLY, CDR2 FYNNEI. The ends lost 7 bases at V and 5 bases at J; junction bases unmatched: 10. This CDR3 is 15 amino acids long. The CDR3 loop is CASIRRGGPNNEQFF. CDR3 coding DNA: TGTGCCAGCATCCGACGCGGGGGGCCAAACAATGAGCAGTTCTTC.

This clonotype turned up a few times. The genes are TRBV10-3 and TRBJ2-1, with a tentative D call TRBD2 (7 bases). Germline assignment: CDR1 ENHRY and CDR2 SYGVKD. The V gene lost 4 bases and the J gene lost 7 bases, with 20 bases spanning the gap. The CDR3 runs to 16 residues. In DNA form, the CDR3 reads TGTGCCATCAGTGCCCAAGGAGGGGGGGCCGGAAATGAGCAGTTCTTC. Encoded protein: CAISAQGGGAGNEQFF.

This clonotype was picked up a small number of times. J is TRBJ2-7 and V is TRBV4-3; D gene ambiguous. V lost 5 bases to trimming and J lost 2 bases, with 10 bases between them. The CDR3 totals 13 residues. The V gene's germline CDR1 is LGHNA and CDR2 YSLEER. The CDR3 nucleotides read TGCGCCAGCAGCAGAGACCTCCCCTACGAGCAGTACTTC. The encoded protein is CASSRDLPYEQYF.

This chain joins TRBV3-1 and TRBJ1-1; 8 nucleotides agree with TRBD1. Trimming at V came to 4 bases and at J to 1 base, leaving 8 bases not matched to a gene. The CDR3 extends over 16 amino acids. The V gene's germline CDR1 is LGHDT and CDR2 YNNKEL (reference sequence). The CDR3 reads CASSLWQTGENTEAFF. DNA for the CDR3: TGTGCCAGCAGCCTTTGGCAGACAGGGGAGAACACTGAAGCTTTCTTT.

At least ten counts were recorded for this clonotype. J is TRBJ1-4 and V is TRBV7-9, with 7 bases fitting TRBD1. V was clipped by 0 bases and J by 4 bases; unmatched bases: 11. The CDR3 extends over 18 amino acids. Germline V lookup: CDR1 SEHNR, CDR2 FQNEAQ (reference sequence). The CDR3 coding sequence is TGTGCCAGCAGCTTAGCTACCCCTCGGGACAGACGTAATGAAAAACTGTTTTTT. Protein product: CASSLATPRDRRNEKLFF.

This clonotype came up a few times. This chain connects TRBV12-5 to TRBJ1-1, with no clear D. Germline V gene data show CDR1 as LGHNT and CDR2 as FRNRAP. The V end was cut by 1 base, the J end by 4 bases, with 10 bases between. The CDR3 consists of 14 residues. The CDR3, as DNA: TGTGCTAGTGGTTTGGCCGGGAGGGCCACTGAAGCTTTCTTT. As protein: CASGLAGRATEAFF.

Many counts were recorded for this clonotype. Written as DNA, the CDR3 is TGTGCCAGCAGCTTGGGGGAGAACACCTATAATTCACCCCTCCACTTT. Residues: CASSLGENTYNSPLHF. This chain connects TRBV5-5 to TRBJ1-6; D unclear. This CDR3 has 16 residues. The V end lost 0 bases, the J end lost 2 bases, and 9 bases lay between the germline ends. Germline CDR1 and CDR2: SGHKS and YYEKEE (reference sequence).

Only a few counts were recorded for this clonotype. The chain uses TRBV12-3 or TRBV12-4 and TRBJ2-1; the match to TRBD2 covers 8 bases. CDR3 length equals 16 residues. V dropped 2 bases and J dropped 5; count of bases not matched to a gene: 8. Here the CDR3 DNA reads TGTGCCAGCAGTTTATATGGTAGCGGGAACCACAATGAGCAGTTCTTC. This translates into CASSLYGSGNHNEQFF.